The source of this T cell receptor (beta chain) is a study of cytomegalovirus exposure and HLA in healthy donors. The wider study: Early on, a data release was issued that held 65 million to 100 million unique TCRs from HLA-typed donors.

Comments on this clone: Its antigen remains unknown.

This CDR3 region has 15 residues. V dropped 1 base and J dropped 5; count of bases not matched to a gene: 4. CDR1 SGHAT and CDR2 FQNNGV come from the germline V gene. Both 60 Vbeta primers and 13 Jbeta primers went into the PCR. Measured with immunoSEQ multiplex PCR; TCRdb has only the in-frame clones, and not every one. The table records 120,000 to 150,000 clones, around 79% of them present only once. Broader study findings: Across donors, sequencing depth was assumed by presence/absence analyses to be roughly uniform. A likely sequencing artifact accounted for one observed cluster of highly shared sequence variants. Exclusion as indistinguishable affected some V segments, including TRBV6-2 and TRBV6-3.

This chain links TRBV11-2 with TRBJ2-3; TRBD1 agrees at 9 bases. The material sequenced was PBMCs. The TCR sequence derives from a female donor in good health and CMV-seronegative. CDR3 nucleotides: TGTGCCAGCAGCTTAGGGACAGGGGAAGGAGATACGCAGTATTTT. Protein product: CASSLGTGEGDTQYF.